These 3 T cell receptor beta chains share one sample of origin, sequenced in a study of shared clonotypes between healthy human individuals. Data came from immunoSEQ multiplex PCR; TCRdb stores just in-frame clones and leaves some out. This table holds 2 million to 3 million clones, roughly 93% found once. The sequencing input was naive CD4+ T cells from PBMCs. Sample subset: CD45RA+ positively selected. The receptors shown here come from a man younger than 35 in good health. Some clones in this sample may be carry-over from other donors' samples.

V and J are TRBV4-1 and TRBJ2-7; 8 nucleotides match TRBD2. Looked up from germline, CDR1 is MGHRA and CDR2 is YSYEKL. This CDR3 region has 16 residues. The J segment lost 6 bases and the V segment lost 3 bases, leaving 13 bases of the junction unmatched. DNA for the CDR3: TGCGCCAGCAGCCAGCTACTCCAAGCGGGAGCGGGCGAGCAGTACTTC. Translated, it gives CASSQLLQAGAGEQYF.

CDR3 nucleotides: TGTGCCAGCAGCGCCCGGACTAGCGGGAGCTCCTACAATGAGCAGTTCTTC. Its protein is CASSARTSGSSYNEQFF. This sequence joins TRBV7-2 and TRBJ2-1, with 13 bases that match TRBD2. This CDR3 spans 17 amino acids. V gave up 5 bases and J gave up 0 bases; unmatched junction bases: 4. Germline CDR1 SGHTA, CDR2 FQGNSA. Full variable domain (missing parts from reference TRBV7-2 and TRBJ2-1): GAGVSQSPSNKVTEKGKDVELRCDPISGHTALYWYRQSLGQGLEFLIYFQGNSAPDKSGLPSDRFSAERTGGSVSTLTIQRTQQEDSAVYLCASSARTSGSSYNEQFFGPGTRLTVL.

The V call is TRBV19, the J call TRBJ1-3; possibly TRBD1 for D (5 bases). This CDR3 spans 16 amino acids. Trimming removed 5 bases at V and 0 bases at J, with 14 bases between. CDR1 LNHDA and CDR2 SQIVND come from the germline V gene (reference sequence). The CDR3 loop is CASSPRDPSSGNTIYF. CDR3 bases: TGTGCCAGTAGTCCCCGGGACCCGAGCTCTGGAAACACCATATATTTT.